The 6 T cell receptor beta chains below all came from one sample that was sequenced in a study of CD8 T cells in ankylosing spondylitis. MiXCR was run by TCRdb on the 5' RACE reads, yielding one entry per CDR3 protein. The table has 250,000 to 350,000 distinct CDR3 sequences, approximately 20% seen once; the top ten hold roughly 7.4%. Material: blood, either unsorted or a sorted T cell fraction (not recorded which). The receptors stem from a male donor with ankylosing spondylitis or in good health (not recorded which).

The V gene is TRBV20-1, the J gene TRBJ1-1; D gene unclear. This CDR3 region has 17 residues. Deletions cut 0 bases from V and 0 bases from J, with 17 bases between. CDR1 and CDR2 (germline): DFQATT, SNEGSKA (reference sequence). For the CDR3, the DNA is TGCAGTGCTAGAGATCGCCACATCTCCTACATGAACACTGAAGCTTTCTTT. It codes for CSARDRHISYMNTEAFF.

The chain couples TRBV20-1 to TRBJ2-7; D is possibly TRBD1 (5 bases). This CDR3 comprises 17 residues. Germline V gene sequence: CDR1 DFQATT, CDR2 SNEGSKA (reference sequence). The V end was cut by 1 base, the J end by 3 bases, with 22 bases between. CDR3 in DNA: TGCAGTGCTAGAGGACAGACTCAAGTTCCACAAAACTACGAGCAGTACGTC. Translating gives CSARGQTQVPQNYEQYV.

The V and J genes are TRBV29-1 and TRBJ2-3; perhaps D is TRBD1 or TRBD2 (6 bases each). This CDR3 spans 15 amino acids. CDR1 is SQVTM and CDR2 is ANQGSEA in the germline V gene. The ends were cut back, 3 bases at V and 3 bases at J, with 16 bases in the middle. For the CDR3, the DNA is TGCAGCGTTGACCCACAGGGAGGAGGAACAGATACGCAGTATTTT. It translates to CSVDPQGGGTDTQYF.

In its sample, this clonotype was seen a few times. The J gene is TRBJ2-1, the V gene TRBV20-1, with D tentatively TRBD2 (6 bases). The V and J ends lost 0 bases and 6 bases respectively, with 15 bases between them. Germline V gene data show CDR1 as DFQATT and CDR2 as SNEGSKA (reference sequence). The CDR3 runs 15 residues. The CDR3 protein is CSARDRRKTSNEQFF. DNA for the CDR3: TGCAGTGCTAGAGACCGGCGTAAGACTAGCAATGAGCAGTTCTTC.

Many counts were recorded for this clonotype. V usage is TRBV3-1 and J usage is TRBJ1-2; D is ambiguous. Between the trimmed V and J ends, which lost 1 base and 8 bases, there was a span of 8 bases. The CDR3 sequence is 12 residues long. CDR1 is LGHDT, CDR2 YNNKEL, per germline (reference sequence). The CDR3 loop reads CASSQGGRGYTF. Here the CDR3 DNA reads TGTGCCAGCAGCCAAGGGGGTCGCGGCTACACCTTC.

This chain connects TRBV7-9 to TRBJ1-3; TRBD1 is a possible D gene (5 bases). V shed 3 bases and J shed 2 bases, with 11 bases lying between them. This CDR3 has 15 residues. Germline CDR1 is SEHNR and CDR2 is FQNEAQ (reference sequence). CDR3 coding DNA: TGTGCCAGCAGCTTCGGGGTCAGGGCTGGAAACACCATATATTTT. Translation gives CASSFGVRAGNTIYF.